These T cell receptor beta chains were read from a single sample in a study of blood T cell repertoires in COVID-19. The repertoire was sequenced with immunoSEQ multiplex PCR; TCRdb's copy has only in-frame clones and lacks some. The sample contains over 70,000 clones, approximately 80% of which appear only once. The sequenced sample was peripheral blood. The receptors come from a woman older than 75 with acute or convalescent COVID-19. CDR3s include the opening cysteine and the closing phenylalanine or tryptophan. Each record gives: J gene, D gene, clone size, V gene, CDR3 DNA, CDR3 protein. A D gene is named only where the DNA matches it firmly. Only some rows state a clone size, as once, few, many or a class for expanded clones.

TRBJ2-3,TRBD2,-,TRBV3-1/TRBV3-2,TGTGCCAGCAGCCTCGCCGGGAGGAGGAACACAGATACGCAGTATTTT,CASSLAGRRNTDTQYF
TRBJ2-1,-,-,TRBV3-1/TRBV3-2,TGTGCCAGCAGCCACATCTCGACTTGGAATGAGCAGTTCTTC,CASSHISTWNEQFF
TRBJ2-5,-,-,TRBV19,TGTGCCAGTAGTAACCCCATACGGGGGAAGACCCAGTACTTC,CASSNPIRGKTQYF
TRBJ2-5,-,-,TRBV7-7,TGTGCCAGCAGCTTAGGGCCAGGGCAAGAGGCCCAGTACTTC,CASSLGPGQEAQYF
TRBJ1-1,-,-,TRBV2,TGTGCCAGCCTGCAGGGGTTGAACACTGAAGCTTTCTTT,CASLQGLNTEAFF
TRBJ2-3,-,-,TRBV6-5,TGTGCCAGCAGTTATCTAGCTAGGGCCTCCACGCAGTATTTT,CASSYLARASTQYF
TRBJ2-7,-,-,TRBV18,TGTGCCAGCTCACCAGGGACAACAGCCTACGAGCAGTACTTC,CASSPGTTAYEQYF
TRBJ2-1,TRBD2,-,TRBV7-3,TGTGCCAGCAGCTTAACAACCAGCGGGGCCTTCAATGAGCAGTTCTTC,CASSLTTSGAFNEQFF
TRBJ2-7,-,-,TRBV10-3,TGTGCCATCACAGAGTGGAGTAGGGGCGAGCAGTACTTC,CAITEWSRGEQYF
TRBJ2-2,-,-,TRBV29-1,TGCAGCGTTGAAGCCCAGGGACTGGTCACCGGGGAGCTGTTTTTT,CSVEAQGLVTGELFF
TRBJ2-5,TRBD2,-,TRBV18,TGTGCCAGCTCACCACCGAGTCTAGCGGCAACCGGGACCCAGTACTTC,CASSPPSLAATGTQYF
TRBJ2-2,TRBD1,-,TRBV19,TGTGCCAGTAGTAGACAGGGGGCCTCGAACACCGGGGAGCTGTTTTTT,CASSRQGASNTGELFF
TRBJ2-1,-,once,TRBV14,TGTGCCAGCAGCAACCAAAGAATATCAGGGGTCGATGAGCAGTTCTTC,CASSNQRISGVDEQFF
TRBJ2-7,TRBD1,-,TRBV5-1,TGCGCCAGCAGCTTGAGGGACAGCCTCTACGAGCAGTACTTC,CASSLRDSLYEQYF
TRBJ2-1,-,-,TRBV6-5,TGTGCCAGCAGTTGGGGACACGGGGCTTACAATGAGCAGTTCTTC,CASSWGHGAYNEQFF
TRBJ1-2,TRBD1,-,TRBV6-5,TGTGCCAGCAGCTGGACAGGGGAGGTGGATGGCTACACCTTC,CASSWTGEVDGYTF
TRBJ1-5,-,-,TRBV10-3,TGTGCCACCAAGTCCCGGGGAGAAAATAGCAATCAGCCCCAGCATTTT,CATKSRGENSNQPQHF
TRBJ1-1,-,-,TRBV3-1/TRBV3-2,TGTGCCAGCAGCCAAGGGGTCCACAGGGCGAACACTGAAGCTTTCTTT,CASSQGVHRANTEAFF
TRBJ2-5,TRBD2,-,TRBV3-1/TRBV3-2,TGTGCCAGCAGCCACCCTCGGACTAGCGGGGGGTTGGGGACCCAGTACTTC,CASSHPRTSGGLGTQYF
TRBJ2-1,TRBD2,-,TRBV27,TGTGCCAGCAGTCGCCCCCCTGGGACTAGTCTCGGCAATGAGCAGTTCTTC,CASSRPPGTSLGNEQFF
TRBJ2-3,TRBD2,-,TRBV18,TGTGCCAGCTCACCACCGTTGTTAGCGGGAGCGGCAGATACGCAGTATTTT,CASSPPLLAGAADTQYF
TRBJ1-3,-,-,TRBV28,TGTGCCAGCACCCAATGGGCAGCCGAGTCTGGAAACACCATATATTTT,CASTQWAAESGNTIYF
TRBJ2-3,TRBD2,-,TRBV2,TGTGCCAGCAGGGGGACTAGCGTGTTTCACACAGATACGCAGTATTTT,CASRGTSVFHTDTQYF
TRBJ2-2,-,-,TRBV14,TGTGCCAGCAGCCAGCCATCCGGGAGAACCGGGGAGCTGTTTTTT,CASSQPSGRTGELFF
TRBJ2-2,TRBD1,-,TRBV24-1,TGTGCCACCAGTGATTCTGACAGGGGGATGACCGGGGAGCTGTTTTTT,CATSDSDRGMTGELFF
TRBJ1-1,-,few,TRBV6-5,TGTGCCAGCACTCGGGACACCCAGAACACTGAAGCTTTCTTT,CASTRDTQNTEAFF
TRBJ1-3,TRBD1,-,TRBV30,TGTGCCTGGAGCCAGGGGGCCTCTGGAAACACCATATATTTT,CAWSQGASGNTIYF
TRBJ2-3,-,-,TRBV12-1,TGTGCCAGCAGCGTACCTAGCGGTCCTAGCACAGATACGCAGTATTTT,CASSVPSGPSTDTQYF
TRBJ2-3,TRBD2,-,TRBV5-1,TGCGCCAGCAGCTTGGGCCTAGCGGGAGGGACATCAGATACGCAGTATTTT,CASSLGLAGGTSDTQYF
TRBJ2-7,TRBD1,-,TRBV24-1,TGTGCCACCAGTGGTGGACAGGGGGTCCACGAGCAGTACTTC,CATSGGQGVHEQYF
TRBJ2-5,-,-,TRBV7-2,TGTGCCAGCAGCTTAGTGGCAGGGGTGGAGACCCAGTACTTC,CASSLVAGVETQYF
TRBJ1-4,TRBD1,-,TRBV7-9,TGTGCCAGCAGCTATTCAGGGGGCGGGGATGAAAAACTGTTTTTT,CASSYSGGGDEKLFF
TRBJ1-6,-,once,TRBV11-2,TGTGCCAGCAGCAAGCAGGCTTATAATTCACCCCTCCACTTT,CASSKQAYNSPLHF
TRBJ2-5,-,-,TRBV24-1,TGTGCCACCAGTGACAGGAATCTGGGGACCCAGTACTTC,CATSDRNLGTQYF
TRBJ1-1,-,-,TRBV6-5,TGTGCCAGCAGTCCTCTGGAGGAAAACACTGAAGCTTTCTTT,CASSPLEENTEAFF